One sample yielded the 14 T cell receptor beta chains listed below, sequenced in a study of vaccination effects on CD4 cells after COVID-19. Antigens for these TCRs are unknown. Prior to sequencing, the ViraFEST assay stimulated PBMC with viral peptide pools, which expanded the antigen-specific CD4+ T cells. Cultured cells yielded isolated CD4+ T cells after approximately nine days. Nucleocapsid antibodies were negative in the vaccine recipients, who had never had SARS-CoV-2 infection. TCRdb keeps only in-frame clones here, not all; method: immunoSEQ multiplex PCR. Of tens of thousands of clones in the sample, roughly 79% were seen once. The input for sequencing was CD4+ T cells from PBMCs cultured with HCoV-OC43 spike peptides, taken before COVID-19 vaccination. Subset in this sample: HCoV-OC43 spike overlapping peptide pool stimulation. The receptors were gathered from a human donor who received a COVID-19 vaccine.

The V gene is TRBV2, the J gene TRBJ1-5, with a possible D match to TRBD1 (5 bases). Trimming took 4 bases from V and 7 from J, leaving 11 bases between them. Germline assignment: CDR1 SNHLY and CDR2 FYNNEI. This CDR3 contains 13 residues. CDR3 DNA: TGTGCCAGCAGTGTAGGGGTAGGACAGCCCCAGCATTTT. Translated, it gives CASSVGVGQPQHF.

The chain recombines TRBV11-2 with TRBJ2-7; D is unclear. Trimming took 5 bases from V and 3 from J, leaving 8 bases between them. The CDR3 consists of 12 residues. Germline V gives CDR1 SGHAT, CDR2 FQNNGV. CDR3 nucleotides: TGTGCCAGCAGCCGCGTTTTCTACGAGCAGTACGTC. Translation: CASSRVFYEQYV.

This clone was counted between two and nine times. This rearrangement joins TRBV12-5 to TRBJ1-1; D remains ambiguous. The CDR3 contains 14 residues. With 2 bases removed from V and 3 bases from J, the gap between germline ends came to 10 bases. The germline CDR1 and CDR2 sequences are LGHNT and FRNRAP. CDR3 nucleotide sequence: TGTGCTAGTGGTTTGTCGGTCAGTGACACTGAAGCTTTCTTT. Translating gives CASGLSVSDTEAFF.

This clone has more than one count but fewer than ten. The chain links TRBV19 to TRBJ1-5, with TRBD1 identical over 7 bases. V dropped 5 bases and J dropped 11; count of bases not matched to a gene: 15. This CDR3 has 15 amino acids. Germline V CDR1 and CDR2: LNHDA, SQIVND (reference sequence). CDR3 region: CASSFSQGPQGAQHF. Written as DNA, the CDR3 is TGTGCCAGTAGTTTCTCACAGGGGCCCCAAGGGGCCCAGCATTTT.

A few counts support this clone. This chain connects TRBV19 to TRBJ1-2, with 7 positions matching TRBD1. Per the germline V gene, CDR1 is LNHDA and CDR2 is SQIVND (reference sequence). Trimming took 4 bases from V and 4 from J; bases not matched to a gene: 12. The CDR3 is 16 amino acids. CDR3 protein: CASSTAAGQAPYGYTF. CDR3 DNA: TGTGCCAGTAGTACAGCCGCCGGACAGGCCCCCTATGGCTACACCTTC. The whole variable domain, filled in from reference TRBV19 and TRBJ1-2, reads DGGITQSPKYLFRKEGQNVTLSCEQNLNHDAMYWYRQDPGQGLRLIYYSQIVNDFQKGDIAEGYSVSREKKESFPLTVTSAQKNPTAFYLCASSTAAGQAPYGYTFGSGTRLTVV.

This chain links TRBV6-6 with TRBJ2-5; 12 bases line up with TRBD2. The germline CDR1 and CDR2 sequences are MNHNY and SVGAGI (reference sequence). Trimming at V came to 6 bases and at J to 6 bases, leaving 8 bases not matched to a gene. This CDR3 contains 15 residues. CDR3 protein: CASRETSGGRKTQYF. The CDR3 bases are TGTGCCAGCAGAGAAACTAGCGGGGGGCGGAAGACCCAGTACTTC.

In this sample, this clone turned up once. This chain connects TRBV9 to TRBJ1-2; TRBD1 agrees at 8 bases. The trim removed 3 bases at V and 7 bases at J, leaving 11 bases unmatched. CDR1 SGDLS and CDR2 YYNGEE come from the germline V gene. The CDR3 spans 15 residues. This chain's CDR3 is CASSGGGTGASGYTF. The CDR3 DNA follows: TGTGCCAGCAGCGGGGGAGGGACAGGAGCGAGTGGCTACACCTTC.

V is TRBV2 and J is TRBJ1-2; D is possibly TRBD1 (5 bases). V lost 1 base to trimming and J lost 0 bases, with 12 bases between them. Per germline, CDR1 SNHLY and CDR2 FYNNEI. The CDR3 consists of 16 residues. Here the CDR3 DNA reads TGTGCCAGCAGTGAAGTCCCGGGACTGGCTAACTATGGCTACACCTTC. This gives the protein CASSEVPGLANYGYTF.

The chain employs TRBV18 and TRBJ2-5, with a tentative D call TRBD2 (5 bases). This CDR3 has 14 amino acids. The V and J ends lost 4 bases and 4 bases respectively, with 13 bases between them. Germline values: CDR1 KGHSH, CDR2 LQKENI. As DNA, the CDR3 is TGTGCCAGCTCACAAACTAGGGCGGGAGAGACCCAGTACTTC. This gives the protein CASSQTRAGETQYF.

This sequence joins TRBV18 and TRBJ2-5; the D is unclear. V lost 6 bases, J lost 2 bases, and 10 bases lay in between. The V gene's germline CDR1 is KGHSH and CDR2 LQKENI. The CDR3 has 13 amino acids. CDR3 loop: CASSMGSQETQYF. Here the CDR3 DNA reads TGTGCCAGCTCGATGGGATCACAAGAGACCCAGTACTTC.

This sequence joins TRBV28 and TRBJ1-1; D is perhaps TRBD1 (5 bases). This CDR3 has 16 residues. Trimming cost V 6 bases and J 5 bases, with 22 bases left between them. In germline, CDR1 is MDHEN, CDR2 SYDVKM. The CDR3 spells CASSSAPGGGVTEAFF. In nucleotides, the CDR3 is TGTGCCAGCAGCTCTGCTCCGGGGGGAGGTGTTACTGAAGCTTTCTTT.

The rearrangement uses TRBV2 and TRBJ2-3, with D tentatively TRBD1 (5 bases). Between the trimmed V and J ends, which lost 6 bases and 2 bases, there was a span of 18 bases. This CDR3 region has 16 residues. CDR1 is SNHLY, CDR2 FYNNEI, per germline. For the CDR3, the DNA is TGTGCCAGCAGCCCCTCCAAGGGGTCCGCCACAGATACGCAGTATTTT. Amino acid sequence: CASSPSKGSATDTQYF.

The CDR3 nucleotides read TGTGCCAGCAGCCAACAGGGGGCGGCCTACCATTCACCCCTCCACTTT. Translated: CASSQQGAAYHSPLHF. This chain uses TRBV5-5 with TRBJ1-6; TRBD1 agrees at 9 bases. The junction had 10 bases not matched to a gene; V was cut back by 4 bases and J by 8 bases. CDR1 is SGHKS, CDR2 YYEKEE, per germline (reference sequence). CDR3 size: 16 residues.

CDR3 amino acids: CASSKGHETSTSGSGANVLTF. CDR3 nucleotides: TGTGCCAGCAGCAAAGGTCACGAGACGTCCACATCCGGCTCTGGGGCCAACGTCCTGACTTTC. V and J are TRBV21-1 and TRBJ2-6. TRBV21-1 corresponds to a pseudogene. This CDR3 is 21 amino acids long.